This entry is about one T cell receptor beta chain. The antigen remains unidentified. This specimen comes from a study of CD8+CD57+ T cells in acquired aplastic anemia. Study-level information: Sorted CD4+ and CD8+ cells yielded roughly 3.5 ug of DNA on average. The study, taken as a whole, reports: The number of CD8+ CDR3 sequences shared by patients and controls was approximately 31.

CD8+CD57+ cell expansion had been shown by flow cytometry in patients chosen for sequencing. The diagnosis in all patients was severe acquired aplastic anemia. The length of the CDR3 is 17 residues. V shed 3 bases and J shed 5 bases, with 23 bases lying between them. Germline V gene sequence: CDR1 SGDLS, CDR2 YYNGEE. TCR beta VDJ combinations and CDR3 sequences were profiled from genomic DNA. TCRdb recomputed calls from the reads with MiXCR, one row per CDR3 protein. The top ten clones hold over 7.5% of a sample with under 200,000 distinct CDR3 sequences, 40% to 50% of them seen once. Sequenced sample: sorted CD4+, CD8+, or CD8+CD57+ T cells (not recorded which) from PBMCs. This TCR came from a human donor with aplastic anemia. The V gene is TRBV9, the J gene TRBJ1-2; D unresolved. In DNA, the CDR3 is TGTGCCAGCAGCGCTAACACCGGGGAGGCTCTCCCTTATGGCTACACCTTC. Its translation: CASSANTGEALPYGYTF.